These T cell receptor beta chains were read from a single sample in a study of T cells in Graves' hyperthyroidism and ophthalmopathy. TCRdb recomputed calls from the multiplex PCR reads with MiXCR, one row per CDR3 protein. The table includes nearly 600,000 distinct CDR3 sequences, 13% to 15% detected once. The sequenced material came from blood. These receptors came from a woman aged 18-30 years with Graves' ophthalmopathy. Both conserved end residues are part of each CDR3. A D gene is named only where the DNA matches it firmly. Not all rows give a size; the values are once, few, many and, for expanded clones, a class.

CDR3aa,CDR3nt,abundance,d_gene,v_gene,j_gene
CASSWTSGIGDEQFF,TGCGCCAGCAGCTGGACTAGCGGGATTGGGGATGAGCAGTTCTTC,many,TRBD2,TRBV5-1,TRBJ2-1
CSARSTGNTEAFF,TGCAGTGCTAGATCAACAGGAAACACTGAAGCTTTCTTT,many,.,TRBV20-1,TRBJ1-1
CASSVDRGANYGYTF,TGTGCCAGCAGCGTAGATAGGGGAGCTAACTATGGCTACACCTTC,few,.,TRBV9,TRBJ1-2
CASSLIRGHNEQFF,TGTGCCAGCAGCTTGATTAGGGGACACAATGAGCAGTTCTTC,many,.,TRBV11-3,TRBJ2-1
CSARTPMEGPYNEQFF,TGCAGTGCTAGGACCCCGATGGAGGGCCCCTACAATGAGCAGTTCTTC,many,.,TRBV20-1,TRBJ2-1
CASSETTTRYNEQFF,TGTGCCAGCAGTGAAACGACTACCCGATACAATGAGCAGTTCTTC,many,.,TRBV2,TRBJ2-1
CASSLQRPGPYEQYF,TGTGCCAGCAGCTTACAGCGGCCGGGGCCCTACGAGCAGTACTTC,many,.,TRBV7-2,TRBJ2-7
CASSYRQRMNTEAFF,TGTGCCAGCAGTTACAGGCAGAGAATGAACACTGAAGCTTTCTTT,many,.,TRBV6-6,TRBJ1-1
CASSDHPGGSEQYF,TGTGCCAGCAGTGACCACCCAGGGGGGAGCGAGCAGTACTTC,.,.,TRBV6-1,TRBJ2-7
CASSLSLSDTYYNEQFF,TGTGCCAGCAGCCTATCCCTGTCGGACACATACTACAATGAGCAGTTCTTC,few,.,TRBV3-1,TRBJ2-1
CASGKQGALGTEAFF,TGTGCCAGCGGAAAACAGGGGGCGCTTGGCACTGAAGCTTTCTTT,many,TRBD1,TRBV28,TRBJ1-1
CATTSGPSNTGELFF,TGTGCCACCACCTCGGGACCGAGCAACACCGGGGAGCTGTTTTTT,.,.,TRBV24-1,TRBJ2-2
CASSVELAGDTGELFF,TGTGCCAGCAGCGTAGAACTAGCGGGAGACACCGGGGAGCTGTTTTTT,.,TRBD2,TRBV9,TRBJ2-2
CASSFGFSYEQYF,TGTGCCAGCAGTTTTGGATTTTCCTACGAGCAGTACTTC,few,.,TRBV27,TRBJ2-7
CSVEDLRRYTF,TGCAGCGTTGAAGATCTCCGACGCTACACCTTC,many,.,TRBV29-1,TRBJ1-2
CASSTDPSAYEQYF,TGTGCCAGCAGCACGGACCCGTCAGCGTACGAGCAGTACTTC,many,.,TRBV11-2,TRBJ2-7
CAWSGDLQETQYF,TGTGCCTGGAGTGGGGACCTCCAAGAGACCCAGTACTTC,few,.,TRBV30,TRBJ2-5
CASSLGPTGASTDTQYF,TGTGCCAGCAGCCTGGGCCCGACAGGAGCTAGCACAGATACGCAGTATTTT,.,.,TRBV12-3/TRBV12-4,TRBJ2-3
CASSSGLVGANTGELFF,TGCGCCAGCAGTTCCGGGTTGGTAGGGGCGAACACCGGGGAGCTGTTTTTT,many,.,TRBV10-1,TRBJ2-2
CASSQGLAGMLDNEQFF,TGTGCCAGCAGCCAGGGACTAGCGGGAATGTTAGACAATGAGCAGTTCTTC,many,TRBD2,TRBV3-1,TRBJ2-1
CASSLEATAEAFF,TGTGCCAGCAGCTTAGAGGCGACCGCTGAAGCTTTCTTT,few,.,TRBV7-6,TRBJ1-1
CASSNDGGGYTF,TGTGCCAGCAGCAACGACGGGGGAGGCTACACCTTC,.,.,TRBV12-3/TRBV12-4,TRBJ1-2
CASSFPSEADTQYF,TGTGCCAGCAGTTTTCCTAGCGAGGCGGATACGCAGTATTTT,many,.,TRBV27,TRBJ2-3
CASSLSGQGFTGELFF,TGTGCCAGCAGCTTATCGGGACAGGGTTTCACCGGGGAGCTGTTTTTT,many,TRBD1,TRBV13,TRBJ2-2
CASSAPRVSYTEAFF,TGTGCCAGCAGTGCCCCCAGGGTTTCGTACACTGAAGCTTTCTTT,many,.,TRBV12-3/TRBV12-4,TRBJ1-1
CASSNPGTSGRARYNEQFF,TGTGCCAGCAGTAACCCCGGGACTAGCGGGAGGGCCCGGTACAATGAGCAGTTCTTC,.,TRBD2,TRBV6-1,TRBJ2-1
CASQFGNEQFF,TGTGCCAGCCAATTTGGCAATGAGCAGTTCTTC,many,.,TRBV12-3/TRBV12-4,TRBJ2-1
CASSQYSGTSHTGELFF,TGTGCCAGCAGTCAGTACTCCGGGACTAGTCACACCGGGGAGCTGTTTTTT,many,TRBD2,TRBV6-1,TRBJ2-2
CASSQPSAAKETQYF,TGTGCCAGCAGCCAACCCTCCGCGGCTAAAGAGACCCAGTACTTC,many,.,TRBV14,TRBJ2-5
CASSPQGARGYTF,TGTGCCAGCAGCCCACAGGGGGCTCGAGGCTACACCTTC,many,TRBD1,TRBV4-2,TRBJ1-2
CASSPPTGGNQPQHF,TGTGCCAGCAGTCCCCCGACAGGGGGCAATCAGCCCCAGCATTTT,.,TRBD1,TRBV6-1,TRBJ1-5
CASSPDRFYGQYF,TGTGCCAGCAGCCCCGACAGGTTCTACGGGCAGTACTTC,.,.,TRBV27,TRBJ2-7
CASSPSTGGAYEQYF,TGTGCCAGTAGTCCATCGACAGGGGGGGCCTACGAGCAGTACTTC,.,TRBD1,TRBV19,TRBJ2-7
CASSWDPAKNIQYF,TGTGCCAGCAGCTGGGACCCAGCCAAAAACATTCAGTACTTC,many,.,TRBV6-1,TRBJ2-4
CASSTGTDSYEQYF,TGTGCCAGCAGCACCGGGACAGACTCCTACGAGCAGTACTTC,many,TRBD1,TRBV2,TRBJ2-7
CSARDQGLHYEQYF,TGCAGTGCTAGAGATCAAGGACTGCACTACGAGCAGTACTTC,many,.,TRBV20-1,TRBJ2-7
CASSPPASGRGDEQFF,TGTGCCAGCTCACCACCTGCTAGCGGGAGAGGAGATGAGCAGTTCTTC,many,TRBD2,TRBV18,TRBJ2-1
CASSPGGGWTEAFF,TGTGCCAGCAGCCCTGGGGGGGGTTGGACTGAAGCTTTCTTT,.,.,TRBV7-9,TRBJ1-1
CASSFTGASNYGYTF,TGTGCCAGCAGTTTCACCGGGGCATCTAACTATGGCTACACCTTC,.,.,TRBV28,TRBJ1-2
CASSFRRGGVSAKNIQYF,TGTGCCAGCAGCTTTCGCAGGGGGGGGGTGTCGGCCAAAAACATTCAGTACTTC,many,.,TRBV11-2,TRBJ2-4
CASSLGGSLDEQYF,TGTGCCAGCAGCTTGGGAGGAAGTCTGGACGAGCAGTACTTC,.,.,TRBV7-9,TRBJ2-7
CASSPTSESDIQYF,TGTGCCAGCAGCCCCACTAGCGAGAGTGACATTCAGTACTTC,few,TRBD2,TRBV7-8,TRBJ2-4
CASGKGQSTAGELFF,TGCGCCAGCGGAAAGGGACAGTCTACCGCCGGGGAGCTGTTTTTT,many,TRBD1,TRBV10-2,TRBJ2-2
CASSPQGGWNYGYTF,TGTGCCAGCAGTCCCCAGGGGGGGTGGAACTATGGCTACACCTTC,many,TRBD1,TRBV7-2,TRBJ1-2
CASSERAGEAYEQYF,TGTGCCAGCAGTGAAAGGGCAGGGGAAGCCTACGAGCAGTACTTC,many,.,TRBV6-1,TRBJ2-7
CASSAGTGPQPYEQYF,TGTGCCAGCAGCGCCGGAACAGGGCCCCAACCCTACGAGCAGTACTTC,.,.,TRBV9,TRBJ2-7
CAISEGGSTGLAGPQETQYF,TGTGCCATCAGTGAGGGCGGTTCTACGGGACTAGCGGGACCCCAAGAGACCCAGTACTTC,.,TRBD2,TRBV10-3,TRBJ2-5
CASAPGQSNEKLFF,TGTGCCAGCGCGCCGGGACAATCTAACGAAAAACTGTTTTTT,.,.,TRBV28,TRBJ1-4
CASSLPPSPAFF,TGTGCCAGCAGTTTACCCCCCTCCCCCGCTTTCTTT,many,.,TRBV12-3/TRBV12-4,TRBJ1-1
CASSQQGRYTKLFF,TGTGCCAGTAGTCAACAGGGAAGGTATACAAAACTGTTTTTT,.,.,TRBV19,TRBJ1-4
CASKGQGYEKLFF,TGTGCCAGCAAGGGACAGGGCTACGAAAAACTGTTTTTT,few,TRBD1,TRBV25-1,TRBJ1-4
CASSPETYEQYF,TGTGCCAGCTCACCTGAGACATACGAGCAGTACTTC,many,.,TRBV18,TRBJ2-7
CASTAGRRGTGELFF,TGTGCCAGCACGGCAGGGAGGCGGGGCACCGGGGAGCTGTTTTTT,few,.,TRBV6-1,TRBJ2-2
CASSQIPNLLTDTQYF,TGCGCCAGCAGCCAAATACCGAACCTCCTCACAGATACGCAGTATTTT,few,.,TRBV4-1,TRBJ2-3
CASSGDRVNSPLHF,TGTGCCAGCAGTGGGGACAGGGTCAATTCACCCCTCCACTTT,many,TRBD1,TRBV2,TRBJ1-6
CASSSGPDSYEQYF,TGCGCCAGCAGCTCGGGACCGGATTCCTACGAGCAGTACTTC,many,.,TRBV5-1,TRBJ2-7
CASSHALWPQFF,TGTGCCAGCAGCCACGCCTTGTGGCCACAGTTCTTC,many,.,TRBV4-2,TRBJ2-1